A selection of T cell receptor beta chains follows, all from one sample in a study of T cell responses to AZD1222 COVID-19 vaccine. Produced via immunoSEQ multiplex PCR; TCRdb's table is partial and in-frame only. The repertoire has about 120,000 clones, about nine tenths of them found once; the top ten carry around 2.4%. Sequencing used peripheral blood, obtained on day 0 of AZD1222 vaccination. The receptors derive from an adult in good health. The CDR3 runs from the conserved cysteine through the conserved F or W. D genes are given only for firm matches. Rows may omit the clone size; those that give it use once, few, many or a size class.

V gene: TRBV7-9; J gene: TRBJ2-5; clone size: NA; D gene: TRBD1; CDR3 protein: CASSPTGGRLETQYF; CDR3 DNA: TGTGCCAGCAGTCCAACAGGGGGGAGATTGGAGACCCAGTACTTC
V gene: TRBV27; J gene: TRBJ2-1; clone size: NA; D gene: NA; CDR3 protein: CASSPLGTPHSEQFF; CDR3 DNA: TGTGCCAGCAGTCCACTCGGGACCCCTCACAGTGAGCAGTTCTTC
V gene: TRBV29-1; J gene: TRBJ1-1; clone size: NA; D gene: NA; CDR3 protein: CSAAGGMNTEAFF; CDR3 DNA: TGCAGCGCCGCGGGGGGAATGAACACTGAAGCTTTCTTT
V gene: TRBV19; J gene: TRBJ2-7; clone size: NA; D gene: TRBD1; CDR3 protein: CASSSRPGQSYEQYF; CDR3 DNA: TGTGCCAGTAGTTCCCGGCCGGGACAGTCCTACGAGCAGTACTTC
V gene: TRBV19; J gene: TRBJ2-2; clone size: NA; D gene: TRBD1; CDR3 protein: CASGKSQGAKTGELFF; CDR3 DNA: TGTGCCAGTGGGAAGTCGCAGGGGGCAAAAACCGGGGAGCTGTTTTTT
V gene: TRBV4-2; J gene: TRBJ2-7; clone size: NA; D gene: NA; CDR3 protein: CASSQGAALSYEQYF; CDR3 DNA: TGTGCCAGCAGCCAAGGTGCGGCCCTCTCCTACGAGCAGTACTTC
V gene: TRBV3-1/TRBV3-2; J gene: TRBJ2-1; clone size: NA; D gene: NA; CDR3 protein: CASSQWDDAYNEQFF; CDR3 DNA: TGTGCCAGCAGCCAATGGGACGACGCCTACAATGAGCAGTTCTTC
V gene: TRBV9; J gene: TRBJ2-6; clone size: NA; D gene: NA; CDR3 protein: CASSVGREVNVLTF; CDR3 DNA: TGTGCCAGCAGCGTAGGAAGGGAGGTCAACGTCCTGACTTTC
V gene: TRBV27; J gene: TRBJ2-5; clone size: once; D gene: TRBD2; CDR3 protein: CASSPGASGSLIQETQYF; CDR3 DNA: TGTGCCAGCAGTCCCGGGGCTAGCGGGAGCCTTATCCAAGAGACCCAGTACTTC
V gene: TRBV9; J gene: TRBJ2-3; clone size: NA; D gene: NA; CDR3 protein: CASSVSPRTDTQYF; CDR3 DNA: TGTGCCAGCAGCGTATCTCCGAGAACAGATACGCAGTATTTT
V gene: TRBV13; J gene: TRBJ2-2; clone size: NA; D gene: NA; CDR3 protein: CASSLGSRVGELFF; CDR3 DNA: TGTGCCAGCAGCTTAGGGTCGAGGGTCGGGGAGCTGTTTTTT
V gene: TRBV6-5; J gene: TRBJ1-1; clone size: NA; D gene: TRBD1; CDR3 protein: CASSYRPDREAFF; CDR3 DNA: TGTGCCAGCAGTTACCGCCCGGACAGGGAAGCTTTCTTT
V gene: TRBV7-7; J gene: TRBJ1-1; clone size: NA; D gene: TRBD1; CDR3 protein: CASSRYPGQGGTEAFF; CDR3 DNA: TGTGCTAGCAGCAGATACCCGGGACAGGGAGGCACTGAAGCTTTCTTT
V gene: TRBV9; J gene: TRBJ2-7; clone size: NA; D gene: TRBD2; CDR3 protein: CASSVGGSGGEQYF; CDR3 DNA: TGTGCCAGCAGCGTAGGCGGGAGCGGGGGCGAGCAGTACTTC
V gene: TRBV9; J gene: TRBJ2-5; clone size: NA; D gene: TRBD2; CDR3 protein: CASSVGASGRIIETQYF; CDR3 DNA: TGTGCCAGCAGCGTAGGAGCTAGCGGGAGAATCATAGAGACCCAGTACTTC
V gene: TRBV7-9; J gene: TRBJ2-5; clone size: NA; D gene: NA; CDR3 protein: CASSPRGEETQYF; CDR3 DNA: TGTGCCAGCAGCCCCCGGGGCGAGGAGACCCAGTACTTC
V gene: TRBV5-8; J gene: TRBJ2-7; clone size: NA; D gene: TRBD2; CDR3 protein: CASSLRLAGIPYEQYF; CDR3 DNA: TGTGCCAGCAGCTTGAGGCTAGCGGGAATCCCCTACGAGCAGTACTTC
V gene: TRBV19; J gene: TRBJ2-5; clone size: NA; D gene: NA; CDR3 protein: CASRRKDGQQETQYF; CDR3 DNA: TGTGCCAGTAGAAGAAAGGACGGCCAGCAAGAGACCCAGTACTTC
V gene: TRBV6-6; J gene: TRBJ2-7; clone size: NA; D gene: TRBD2; CDR3 protein: CASSGAGGITYEQYF; CDR3 DNA: TGTGCCAGCAGTGGAGCGGGAGGAATTACCTACGAGCAGTACTTC
V gene: TRBV29-1; J gene: TRBJ2-3; clone size: NA; D gene: TRBD2; CDR3 protein: CSGSAGGGQNTQYF; CDR3 DNA: TGCAGCGGCTCAGCGGGAGGAGGTCAAAATACGCAGTATTTT
V gene: TRBV10-3; J gene: TRBJ1-5; clone size: NA; D gene: NA; CDR3 protein: CAISEGGPGNQPQHF; CDR3 DNA: TGTGCCATCAGTGAGGGGGGGCCGGGCAATCAGCCCCAGCATTTT
V gene: TRBV10-2; J gene: TRBJ2-3; clone size: NA; D gene: NA; CDR3 protein: CASIKGGGMGGPDTQYF; CDR3 DNA: TGCGCCAGCATCAAAGGGGGCGGGATGGGAGGACCAGATACGCAGTATTTT
V gene: TRBV2; J gene: TRBJ2-7; clone size: few; D gene: NA; CDR3 protein: CASSERRSNEQYF; CDR3 DNA: TGTGCCAGCAGTGAGCGCAGGTCCAACGAGCAGTACTTC
V gene: TRBV28; J gene: TRBJ2-7; clone size: few; D gene: NA; CDR3 protein: CASSLRRVLKVAYEQYF; CDR3 DNA: TGTGCCAGCAGCCTGAGGCGGGTACTTAAGGTGGCCTACGAGCAGTACTTC
V gene: TRBV28; J gene: TRBJ2-1; clone size: NA; D gene: TRBD2; CDR3 protein: CASRGPGLAIGEQFF; CDR3 DNA: TGTGCCAGCAGGGGTCCGGGACTAGCGATAGGTGAGCAGTTCTTC
V gene: TRBV28; J gene: TRBJ1-1; clone size: NA; D gene: NA; CDR3 protein: CASSPIRENTEAFF; CDR3 DNA: TGTGCCAGCAGCCCGATACGAGAGAACACTGAAGCTTTCTTT
V gene: TRBV7-7; J gene: TRBJ2-5; clone size: NA; D gene: TRBD1; CDR3 protein: CASSPSGGQETQYF; CDR3 DNA: TGTGCTAGCAGCCCGTCAGGGGGCCAAGAGACCCAGTACTTC